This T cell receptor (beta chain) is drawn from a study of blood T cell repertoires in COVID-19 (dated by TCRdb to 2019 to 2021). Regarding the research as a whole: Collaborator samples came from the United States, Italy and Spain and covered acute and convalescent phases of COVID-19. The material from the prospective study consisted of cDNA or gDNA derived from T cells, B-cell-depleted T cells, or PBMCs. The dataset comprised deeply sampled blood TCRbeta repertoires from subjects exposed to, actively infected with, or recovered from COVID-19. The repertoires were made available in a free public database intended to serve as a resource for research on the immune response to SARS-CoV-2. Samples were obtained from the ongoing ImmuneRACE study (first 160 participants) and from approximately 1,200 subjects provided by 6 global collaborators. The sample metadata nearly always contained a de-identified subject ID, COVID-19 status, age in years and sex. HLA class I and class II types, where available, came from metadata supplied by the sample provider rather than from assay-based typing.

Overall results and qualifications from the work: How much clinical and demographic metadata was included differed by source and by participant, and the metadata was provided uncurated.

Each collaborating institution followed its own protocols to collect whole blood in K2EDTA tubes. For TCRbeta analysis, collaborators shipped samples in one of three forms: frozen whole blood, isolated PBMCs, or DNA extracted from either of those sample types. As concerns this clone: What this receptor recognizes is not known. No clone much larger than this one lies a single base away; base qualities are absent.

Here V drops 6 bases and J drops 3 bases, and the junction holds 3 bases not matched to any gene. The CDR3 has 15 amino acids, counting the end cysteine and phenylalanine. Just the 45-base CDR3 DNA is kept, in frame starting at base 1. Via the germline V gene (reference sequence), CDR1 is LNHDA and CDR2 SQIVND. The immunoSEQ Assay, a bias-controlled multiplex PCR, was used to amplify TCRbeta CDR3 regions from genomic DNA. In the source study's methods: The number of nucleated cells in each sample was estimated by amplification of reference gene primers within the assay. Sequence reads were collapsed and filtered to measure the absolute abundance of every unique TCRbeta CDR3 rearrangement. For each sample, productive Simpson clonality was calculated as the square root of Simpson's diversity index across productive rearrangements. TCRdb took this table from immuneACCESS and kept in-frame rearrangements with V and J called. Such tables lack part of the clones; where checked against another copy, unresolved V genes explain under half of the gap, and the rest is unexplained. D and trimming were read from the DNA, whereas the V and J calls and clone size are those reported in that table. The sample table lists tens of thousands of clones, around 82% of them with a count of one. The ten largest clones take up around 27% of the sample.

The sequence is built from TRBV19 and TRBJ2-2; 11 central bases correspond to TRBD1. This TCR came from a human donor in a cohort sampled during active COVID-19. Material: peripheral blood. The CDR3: CASSGDRGYTGELFF. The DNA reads TGTGCCAGTAGCGGGGACAGGGGGTACACCGGGGAGCTGTTTTTT. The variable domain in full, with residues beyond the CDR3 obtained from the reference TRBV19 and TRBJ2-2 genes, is DGGITQSPKYLFRKEGQNVTLSCEQNLNHDAMYWYRQDPGQGLRLIYYSQIVNDFQKGDIAEGYSVSREKKESFPLTVTSAQKNPTAFYLCASSGDRGYTGELFFGEGSRLTVL.